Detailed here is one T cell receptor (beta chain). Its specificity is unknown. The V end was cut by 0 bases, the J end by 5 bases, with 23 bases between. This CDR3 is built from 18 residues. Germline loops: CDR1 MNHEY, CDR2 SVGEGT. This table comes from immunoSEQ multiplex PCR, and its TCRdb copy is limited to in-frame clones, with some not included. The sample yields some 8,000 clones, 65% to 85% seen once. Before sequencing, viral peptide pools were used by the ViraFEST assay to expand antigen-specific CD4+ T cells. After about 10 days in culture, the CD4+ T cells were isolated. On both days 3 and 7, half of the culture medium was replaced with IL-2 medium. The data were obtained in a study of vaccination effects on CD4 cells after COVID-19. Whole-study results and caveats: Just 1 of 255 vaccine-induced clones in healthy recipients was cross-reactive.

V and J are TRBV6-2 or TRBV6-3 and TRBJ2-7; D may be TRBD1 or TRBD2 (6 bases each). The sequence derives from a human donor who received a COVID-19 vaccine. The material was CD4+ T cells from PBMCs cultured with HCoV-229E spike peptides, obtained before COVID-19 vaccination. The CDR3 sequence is CASSYSREVRGQGDEQYF. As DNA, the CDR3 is TGTGCCAGCAGTTACTCGAGGGAGGTGAGGGGACAAGGAGACGAGCAGTACTTC.